Included here is one T cell receptor (beta chain) sequence, with context. The target antigen is unknown. The CDR3 spans 13 residues. The V and J ends lost 6 bases and 0 bases respectively, with 9 bases between them. Looked up from germline, CDR1 is GTSNPN and CDR2 is SVGIG (reference sequence). The entry originates in a study of a mutant IDH1 vaccine in newly diagnosed glioma. Across the whole study: Treated patients, roughly 62% male and around 40% female, averaged 40.4 years of age. The therapy given earlier, which was standard therapy, consisted of radiotherapy, temozolomide, or both, and most of the patients received both. Study-wide points: Pseudoprogression apparently tracked independently of changes in top peripheral T cell clonotypes.

The repertoire was sequenced with immunoSEQ multiplex PCR; TCRdb's copy has only in-frame clones and lacks some. The table records about 62,000 clones, approximately 90% of them present only once. Time point given: week 11, during vaccination. A single vaccine dose contained 300 ug of mutant IDH1 20-mer peptide, and topical imiquimod was used with it. The material sequenced was PBMCs, taken from a glioma patient whose treatment included an IDH1 peptide vaccine. This TCR derives from a middle-aged man with glioma. This chain uses TRBV30 with TRBJ2-1; D is possibly TRBD2 (6 bases). The CDR3 is CACGGTSYNEQFF. DNA of the CDR3: TGTGCCTGTGGGGGGACCTCCTACAATGAGCAGTTCTTC.